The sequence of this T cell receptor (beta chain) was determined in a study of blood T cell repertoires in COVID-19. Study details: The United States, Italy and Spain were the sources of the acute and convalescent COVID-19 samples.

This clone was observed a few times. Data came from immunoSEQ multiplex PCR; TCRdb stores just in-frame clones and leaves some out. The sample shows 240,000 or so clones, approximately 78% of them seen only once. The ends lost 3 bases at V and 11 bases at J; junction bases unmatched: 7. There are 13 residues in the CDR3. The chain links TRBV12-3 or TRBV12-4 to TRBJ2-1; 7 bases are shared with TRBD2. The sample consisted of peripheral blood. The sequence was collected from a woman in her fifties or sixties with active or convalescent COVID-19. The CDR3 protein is CASSLGGLFKQFF. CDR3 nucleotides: TGTGCCAGCAGTTTGGGGGGACTATTTAAGCAGTTCTTC.